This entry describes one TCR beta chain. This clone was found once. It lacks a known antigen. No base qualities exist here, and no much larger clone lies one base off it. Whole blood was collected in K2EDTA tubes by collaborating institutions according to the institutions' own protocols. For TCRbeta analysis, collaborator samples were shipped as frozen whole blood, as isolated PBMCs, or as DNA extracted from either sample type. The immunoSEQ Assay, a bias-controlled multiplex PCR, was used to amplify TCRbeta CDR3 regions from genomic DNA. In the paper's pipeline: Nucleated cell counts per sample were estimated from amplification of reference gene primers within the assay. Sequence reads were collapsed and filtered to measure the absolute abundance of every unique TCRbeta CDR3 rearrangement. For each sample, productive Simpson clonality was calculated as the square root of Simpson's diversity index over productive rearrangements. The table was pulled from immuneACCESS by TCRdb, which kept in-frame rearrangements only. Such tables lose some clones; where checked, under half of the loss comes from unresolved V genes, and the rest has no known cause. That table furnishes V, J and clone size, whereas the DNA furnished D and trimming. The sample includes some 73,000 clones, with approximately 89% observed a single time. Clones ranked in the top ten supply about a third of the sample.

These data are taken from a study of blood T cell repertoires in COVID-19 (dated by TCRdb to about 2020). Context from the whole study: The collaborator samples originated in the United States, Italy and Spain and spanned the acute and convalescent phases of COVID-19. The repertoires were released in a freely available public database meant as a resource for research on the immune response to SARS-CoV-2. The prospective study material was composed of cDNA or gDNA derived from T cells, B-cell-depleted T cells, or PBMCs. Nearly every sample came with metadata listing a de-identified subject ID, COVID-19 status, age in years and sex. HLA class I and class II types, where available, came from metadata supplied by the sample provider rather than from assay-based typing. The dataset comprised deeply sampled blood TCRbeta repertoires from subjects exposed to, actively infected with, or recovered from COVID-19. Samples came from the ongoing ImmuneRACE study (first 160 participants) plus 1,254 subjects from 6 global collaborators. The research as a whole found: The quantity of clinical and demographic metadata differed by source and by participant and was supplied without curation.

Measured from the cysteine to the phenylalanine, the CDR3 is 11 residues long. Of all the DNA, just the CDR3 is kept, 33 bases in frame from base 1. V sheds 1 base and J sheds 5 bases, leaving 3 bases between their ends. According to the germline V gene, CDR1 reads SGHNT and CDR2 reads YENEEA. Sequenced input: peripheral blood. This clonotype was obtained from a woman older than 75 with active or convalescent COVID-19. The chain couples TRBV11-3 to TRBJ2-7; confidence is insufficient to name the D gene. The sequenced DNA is TGTGCCAGCAGCTTAGGGCACGAGCAGTACTTC. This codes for CASSLGHEQYF.